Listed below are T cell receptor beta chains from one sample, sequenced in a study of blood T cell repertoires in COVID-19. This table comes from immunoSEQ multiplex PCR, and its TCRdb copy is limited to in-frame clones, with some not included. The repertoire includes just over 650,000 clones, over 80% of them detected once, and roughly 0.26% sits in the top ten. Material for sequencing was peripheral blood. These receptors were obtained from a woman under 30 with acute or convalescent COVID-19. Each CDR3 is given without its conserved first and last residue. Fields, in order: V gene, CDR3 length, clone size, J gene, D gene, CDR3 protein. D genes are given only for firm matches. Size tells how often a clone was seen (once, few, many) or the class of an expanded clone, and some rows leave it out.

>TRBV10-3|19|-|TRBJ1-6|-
AISESPPPTDLSSYNSPLH
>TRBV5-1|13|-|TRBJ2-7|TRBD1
ASSLRWDRGYEQY
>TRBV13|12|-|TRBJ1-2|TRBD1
ASSVTGENYGYT
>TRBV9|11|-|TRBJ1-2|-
ASSAGTLDGYT
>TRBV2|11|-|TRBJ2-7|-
ASSASKIYEQY
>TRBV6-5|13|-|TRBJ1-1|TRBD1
ASSYSAGGFTEAF
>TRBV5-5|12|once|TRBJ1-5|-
ASSFGQPLEPQH
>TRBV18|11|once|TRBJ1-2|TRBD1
ASSPTGSEVYT
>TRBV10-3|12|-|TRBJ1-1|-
ASIPGHTNTEAF
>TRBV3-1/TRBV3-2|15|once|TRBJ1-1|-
ASSQDIGQIPNTEAF
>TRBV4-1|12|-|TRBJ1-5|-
ASSLGGSNQPQH
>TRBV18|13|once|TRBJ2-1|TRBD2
ASSPGSSGGNEQF
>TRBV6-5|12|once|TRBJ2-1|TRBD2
ASIRLAGGNEQF
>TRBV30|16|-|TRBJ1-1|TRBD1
ASTNQFLGQASNTEAF
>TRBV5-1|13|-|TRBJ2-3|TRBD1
ASSLAGQYTDTQY
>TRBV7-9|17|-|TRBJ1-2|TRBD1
ASSLAGTGGSVDNYGYT
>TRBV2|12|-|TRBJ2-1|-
AIPRGGTYNEQF
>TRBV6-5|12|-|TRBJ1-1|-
ASSYAQGSPFAF
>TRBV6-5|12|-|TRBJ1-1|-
ASTRDTKNTEAF
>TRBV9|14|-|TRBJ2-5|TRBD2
ASSVRTGLPRETQY
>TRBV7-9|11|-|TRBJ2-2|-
ASTIGGTGELF
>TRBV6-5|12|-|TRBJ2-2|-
ASSYSQGSGELF
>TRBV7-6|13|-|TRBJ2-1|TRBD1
ASSLVGTGYNEQF
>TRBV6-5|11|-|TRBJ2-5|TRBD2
ASTAGEGETQY
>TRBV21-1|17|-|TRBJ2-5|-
ASSKGGVNKDRDQETQY
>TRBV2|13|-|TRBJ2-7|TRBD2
ASNTGLAGVYEQY
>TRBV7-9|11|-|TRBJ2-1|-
ASSLLTGHEQF
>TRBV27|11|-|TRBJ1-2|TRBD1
ASSTTGVVGYT
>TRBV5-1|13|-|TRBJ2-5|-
ASSVRGGGQETQY
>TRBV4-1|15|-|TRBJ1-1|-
ASSQIGVRAEETEAF
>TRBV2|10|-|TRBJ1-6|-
ASSKQVYLLH
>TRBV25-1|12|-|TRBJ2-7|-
ASSKNTLPYEQY
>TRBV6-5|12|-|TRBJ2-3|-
ASLEGGATDTQY
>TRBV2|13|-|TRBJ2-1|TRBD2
ASSQLAGKPNEQF
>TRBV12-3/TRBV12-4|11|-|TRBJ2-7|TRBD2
ASSLAGGGGQY
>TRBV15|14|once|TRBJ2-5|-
ATSRLDGNGQETQY
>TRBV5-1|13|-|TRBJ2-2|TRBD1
ASSFTGGAAGELF
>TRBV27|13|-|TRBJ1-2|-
ASSLSGGGSYGYT
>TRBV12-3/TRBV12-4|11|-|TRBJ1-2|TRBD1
ASTRDRHYGYT
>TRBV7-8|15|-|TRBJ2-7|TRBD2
ASSRGLAGVSYYEQY
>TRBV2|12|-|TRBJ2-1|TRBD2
ASRLAGGYNEQF
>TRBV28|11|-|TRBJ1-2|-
ASIAGTNYGYT
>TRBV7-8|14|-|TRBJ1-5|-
ASTRGRVDSNQPQH
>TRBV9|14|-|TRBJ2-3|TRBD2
ASSGRLAASTDTQY
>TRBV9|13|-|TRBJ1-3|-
ASSPGGSSGNTIY
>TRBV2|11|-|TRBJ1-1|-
AYPGNPPNEAF
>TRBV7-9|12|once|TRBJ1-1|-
ASSLTGRDTEAF